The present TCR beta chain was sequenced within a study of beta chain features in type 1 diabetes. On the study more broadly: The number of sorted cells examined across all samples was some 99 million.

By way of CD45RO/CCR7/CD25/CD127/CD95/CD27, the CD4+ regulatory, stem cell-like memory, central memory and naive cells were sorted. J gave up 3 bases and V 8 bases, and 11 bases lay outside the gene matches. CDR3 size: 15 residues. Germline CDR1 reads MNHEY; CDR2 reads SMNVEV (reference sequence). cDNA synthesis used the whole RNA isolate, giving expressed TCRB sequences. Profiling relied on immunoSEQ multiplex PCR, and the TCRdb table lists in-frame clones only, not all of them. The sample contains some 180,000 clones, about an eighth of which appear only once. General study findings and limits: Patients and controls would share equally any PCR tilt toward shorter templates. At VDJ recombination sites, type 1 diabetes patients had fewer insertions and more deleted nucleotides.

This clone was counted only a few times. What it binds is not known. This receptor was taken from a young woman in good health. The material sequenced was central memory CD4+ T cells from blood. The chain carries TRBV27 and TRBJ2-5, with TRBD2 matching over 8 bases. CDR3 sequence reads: CASLPGGEVKETQYF. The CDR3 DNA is TGTGCCAGCCTCCCCGGGGGGGAGGTGAAAGAGACCCAGTACTTC.